This TCR beta chain comes out of a study of T cell changes during pregnancy in multiple sclerosis. V shed 8 bases, J shed 2 bases, and the junction held 5 bases outside the gene matches. CDR3 length: 14 amino acids. The germline V gene encodes CDR1 MDHEN and CDR2 SYDVKM. The method was immunoSEQ multiplex PCR; TCRdb's version includes in-frame clones alone and lacks a portion of them. The sample has about 98,000 clones, around 92% seen once. This rearrangement joins TRBV28 to TRBJ1-5; 8 bases align to TRBD1. This material consisted of peripheral blood, taken after pregnancy. The origin of this receptor is a female donor in good health, enrolled as a control in a pregnancy study. CDR3 nucleotide sequence: TGTGCCAGCGATCAGGGGGCTGGCAATCAGCCCCAGCATTTT. The encoded protein is CASDQGAGNQPQHF.